These 32 T cell receptor beta chains were all obtained from the same sample, sequenced in a study of immune evolution from preneoplasia to lung adenocarcinoma. Sequenced by immunoSEQ multiplex PCR; TCRdb stores in-frame clones only, minus some. The sample lists tens of thousands of clones, 70% to 85% seen once, with about 4.7% in the top ten. Sequenced material: FFPE invasive lung adenocarcinoma tissue. The source of these receptors is a person aged 55 to 75 with lung adenocarcinoma.

The genes are TRBV11-2 and TRBJ2-7; possible D gene TRBD2, 6 bases. CDR1 is SGHAT and CDR2 is FQNNGV in the germline V gene. The V gene lost 6 bases and the J gene lost 0 bases, with 12 bases spanning the gap. The CDR3 length is 14 residues. CDR3: CASRRGLSSYEQYF. The CDR3 DNA reads TGTGCCAGCAGAAGGGGACTCAGCTCCTACGAGCAGTACTTC. The full variable domain, in which reference TRBV11-2 and TRBJ2-7 provide the parts outside the CDR3, is EAGVAQSPRYKIIEKRQSVAFWCNPISGHATLYWYQQILGQGPKLLIQFQNNGVVDDSQLPKDRFSAERLKGVDSTLKIQPAKLEDSAVYLCASRRGLSSYEQYFGPGTRLTVT.

V gene TRBV2 combines with J gene TRBJ1-5, with D unresolved. The CDR3 is 13 residues long. In germline, CDR1 is SNHLY, CDR2 FYNNEI. Trimming shortened V by 4 bases and J by 0 bases, and 4 bases separated the two germline ends. The CDR3 spells CASSGNSNQPQHF. The CDR3 DNA reads as TGTGCCAGCAGTGGGAATAGCAATCAGCCCCAGCATTTT.

The J gene is TRBJ2-1, the V gene TRBV5-8, with 13 bases fitting TRBD2. The CDR3 has 15 amino acids. The J segment lost 5 bases and the V segment lost 4 bases, leaving 3 bases of the junction unmatched. Germline V gene data show CDR1 as SGHTS and CDR2 as YDEGEE. CDR3 region: CASSLGLAGDNEQFF. The DNA of the CDR3 is TGTGCCAGCAGCCTCGGACTAGCGGGAGACAATGAGCAGTTCTTC.

The chain employs TRBV9 and TRBJ2-1; D is possibly TRBD2 (5 bases). The germline V and J ends were trimmed by 7 bases and 0 bases, with 14 bases remaining between them. Per the germline V gene, CDR1 is SGDLS and CDR2 is YYNGEE. The CDR3 sequence is 15 residues long. This chain's CDR3 is CASGGGTTSYNEQFF. The CDR3, as DNA: TGTGCCAGCGGTGGAGGAACCACCTCCTACAATGAGCAGTTCTTC. The complete variable domain, with remaining parts taken from reference TRBV9 and TRBJ2-1, reads DSGVTQTPKHLITATGQRVTLRCSPRSGDLSVYWYQQSLDQGLQFLIQYYNGEERAKGNILERFSAQQFPDLHSELNLSSLELGDSALYFCASGGGTTSYNEQFFGPGTRLTVL.

The chain couples TRBV11-3 to TRBJ2-2, with 7 nucleotides matching TRBD1. The CDR3 totals 15 residues. V trimming: 5 bases; J trimming: 5 bases; junction bases outside the gene matches: 8. The germline V gene has CDR1 SGHNT and CDR2 YENEEA. This CDR3 reads CASSRAQGKTGELFF. The CDR3 nucleotides read TGTGCCAGCAGCCGCGCACAGGGGAAGACCGGGGAGCTGTTTTTT.

The chain has TRBV18 and TRBJ2-1, with a weak D call TRBD2 (6 bases). Germline CDR1 and CDR2: KGHSH and LQKENI. The CDR3 loop spans 17 amino acids. Trimming took off 0 bases at V and 1 base at J, with 13 bases between the two ends. CDR3 residues: CASSPPGGVRSYNEQFF. For the CDR3, the DNA is TGTGCCAGCTCACCACCGGGGGGAGTGCGGTCCTACAATGAGCAGTTCTTC.

The V and J genes are TRBV18 and TRBJ2-5; D perhaps matches TRBD1 (5 bases). The CDR3 spans 13 residues. V lost 4 bases and J 4 bases, leaving 10 bases between the germline ends. Germline V gene data show CDR1 as KGHSH and CDR2 as LQKENI. The CDR3 nucleotides read TGTGCCAGCTCACGATCAGGGTTAGAGACCCAGTACTTC. This encodes CASSRSGLETQYF.

The chain joins TRBV6-5 to TRBJ2-7, with D maybe TRBD2 (7 bases). The CDR3 length is 15 residues. Trimming removed 10 bases from V and 6 bases from J, with 25 bases in between. Germline CDR1 reads MNHEY; CDR2 reads SVGAGI. CDR3 sequence: CATGIRTGRVGEQYF. CDR3 DNA sequence: TGTGCCACAGGGATACGAACAGGGAGGGTTGGCGAGCAGTACTTC.

The rearrangement joins TRBV2 to TRBJ2-1; TRBD2 aligns across 8 bases. Germline V CDR1 and CDR2: SNHLY, FYNNEI. The CDR3 has 14 residues. V was pared by 5 bases and J by 8 bases, with 8 bases of the junction left unmatched. The DNA for the CDR3 is TGTGCCAGCAGTAAACTAGCGGAGAGGGATGAGCAGTTCTTC. Translated, it gives CASSKLAERDEQFF.

The rearrangement joins TRBV28 to TRBJ2-7, with a possible D match to TRBD2 (6 bases). Germline V gene data show CDR1 as MDHEN and CDR2 as SYDVKM. This CDR3 contains 14 residues. V was clipped by 2 bases and J by 7 bases, with 15 bases between them. CDR3 amino acids: CASSLNGRTGEQYF. In nucleotides, the CDR3 is TGTGCCAGCAGTTTAAACGGGAGAACTGGAGAGCAGTACTTC.

This rearrangement joins TRBV5-1 to TRBJ2-3; possibly TRBD1 or TRBD2 for D (6 bases each). V was shortened by 0 bases and J by 4 bases, with 18 bases between the two germline ends. The CDR3 consists of 17 residues. Germline values: CDR1 SGHRS, CDR2 YFSETQ. The CDR3 DNA is TGCGCCAGCAGCTTGGGGGGGGCTGTAGGCAGTCCAGATACGCAGTATTTT. Translated: CASSLGGAVGSPDTQYF.

The chain links TRBV7-9 to TRBJ2-5; 9 nucleotides line up with TRBD2. Trimming cost V 6 bases and J 5 bases; bases outside gene matches: 4. The V gene's germline CDR1 is SEHNR and CDR2 FQNEAQ (reference sequence). The CDR3 has 13 residues. CDR3 in DNA: TGTGCCAGCAGACTGGCGGGAGGGGAGACCCAGTACTTC. It encodes CASRLAGGETQYF.

This clone was counted a single time. The rearrangement links TRBV30 to TRBJ1-4; tentatively, D is TRBD1 (5 bases). The germline V gene encodes CDR1 GTSNPN and CDR2 SVGIG (reference sequence). The CDR3 consists of 15 residues. Trimming cost V 0 bases and J 4 bases, with 12 bases left between them. CDR3 nucleotide sequence: TGTGCCTGGAGTGTACTCGATGGGGGTAATGAAAAACTGTTTTTT. This encodes CAWSVLDGGNEKLFF.

The chain uses TRBV27 and TRBJ2-5; weak D call: TRBD1 (6 bases). The CDR3 runs to 15 residues. The germline gives CDR1 MNHEY, CDR2 SMNVEV (reference sequence). V was pared by 5 bases and J by 5 bases, with 18 bases between. The CDR3 here is CASSPDQTGRETQYF. The DNA of the CDR3 is TGTGCCAGCAGTCCAGACCAGACAGGACGGGAGACCCAGTACTTC.

This clone was detected only once. This rearrangement joins TRBV29-1 to TRBJ2-1; 7 positions match TRBD2. Trimming removed 7 bases from V and 3 bases from J; junction bases left unmatched: 6. CDR3 length: 13 amino acids. The germline V gene encodes CDR1 SQVTM and CDR2 ANQGSEA. CDR3 loop: CSAWTRSYNEQFF. The CDR3 region has the DNA TGCAGCGCTTGGACTAGAAGCTACAATGAGCAGTTCTTC.

This clone was picked up one time. V and J are TRBV28 and TRBJ2-3; D gene ambiguous. The CDR3 totals 13 residues. Trimming pared 2 bases from V and 4 bases from J, leaving 7 bases between. Germline-derived CDR1 and CDR2 are MDHEN and SYDVKM. The CDR3 here is CASSLRGPDTQYF. DNA for the CDR3: TGTGCCAGCAGTTTACGTGGTCCAGATACGCAGTATTTT.

The J gene is TRBJ2-7, the V gene TRBV18; possibly TRBD2 for D (5 bases). This CDR3 has 13 amino acids. Trimming pared 6 bases from V and 4 bases from J, leaving 13 bases between. The V gene's germline CDR1 is KGHSH and CDR2 LQKENI. CDR3 region: CASSLLEEYEQYF. CDR3 DNA: TGTGCCAGCTCCCTTCTGGAGGAATACGAGCAGTACTTC.

This clone was seen only a few times. V is TRBV6-5 and J is TRBJ1-2, with D uncertain. The germline gives CDR1 MNHEY, CDR2 SVGAGI. This CDR3 has 12 amino acids. V was shortened by 2 bases and J by 8 bases, with 9 bases between the two germline ends. The CDR3 loop reads CASSYRGLGYTF. In DNA, the CDR3 is TGTGCCAGCAGTTACAGAGGGTTAGGCTACACCTTC.

This sequence joins TRBV19 and TRBJ1-1; D remains unclear. The germline V gene encodes CDR1 LNHDA and CDR2 SQIVND (reference sequence). The ends were cut back, 3 bases at V and 6 bases at J, with 8 bases in the middle. The CDR3 is 12 amino acids. The CDR3 region has the DNA TGTGCCAGTAGTATGGGCCGAGCTGAAGCTTTCTTT. Translating gives CASSMGRAEAFF.

J is TRBJ2-7 and V is TRBV7-9, with D unclear. The V end lost 1 base, the J end lost 3 bases, and 7 bases lay between the germline ends. The CDR3 sequence is 13 residues long. The germline V gene has CDR1 SEHNR and CDR2 FQNEAQ (reference sequence). CDR3 sequence: CASSLESRYEQYF. The CDR3 nucleotides are TGTGCCAGCAGCTTAGAATCCCGCTACGAGCAGTACTTC.

The chain links TRBV7-6 to TRBJ1-5, with TRBD1 as a possible D gene (6 bases). The V gene lost 5 bases and the J gene lost 4 bases, with 12 bases spanning the gap. In germline, CDR1 is SGHVS, CDR2 FNYEAQ. The CDR3 runs to 14 residues. DNA for the CDR3: TGTGCCAGCAGCCCCTCAGGGGAAAATCAGCCCCAGCATTTT. Protein: CASSPSGENQPQHF.

This clone was seen a few times. This chain joins TRBV5-1 and TRBJ2-7; 9 bases fit TRBD2. This CDR3 region has 14 residues. From germline, CDR1 is SGHRS and CDR2 YFSETQ. The J segment lost 2 bases and the V segment lost 2 bases, leaving 2 bases of the junction unmatched. As DNA, the CDR3 is TGCGCCAGCAGCTTCGCGGGAGGGGCCTACGAGCAGTACTTC. The encoded protein is CASSFAGGAYEQYF.

This clone occurred a few times. V is TRBV7-9 and J is TRBJ1-1; D is uncertain. The CDR3 is 11 amino acids. Germline CDR1 is SEHNR and CDR2 is FQNEAQ (reference sequence). Trimming pared 2 bases from V and 6 bases from J, leaving 4 bases between. CDR3 protein: CASSLRSEAFF. DNA for the CDR3: TGTGCCAGCAGCTTAAGGTCTGAAGCTTTCTTT.

The CDR3 sequence is CAWSVRGLGNQPQHF. DNA of the CDR3: TGTGCCTGGAGTGTGCGGGGGCTGGGGAATCAGCCCCAGCATTTT. The chain recombines TRBV30 with TRBJ1-5; weak D call: TRBD1 (6 bases). Trimming pared 0 bases from V and 4 bases from J, leaving 13 bases between. This CDR3 spans 15 amino acids. Germline assignment: CDR1 GTSNPN and CDR2 SVGIG (reference sequence).

This clone appeared once. V gene TRBV6-5 combines with J gene TRBJ2-4, with a tentative D call TRBD1 (6 bases). CDR1 is MNHEY, CDR2 SVGAGI, per germline. Trimming shortened V by 6 bases and J by 3 bases, and 6 bases separated the two germline ends. CDR3 length: 12 residues. CDR3 region: CASRQGKNIQYF. The CDR3, as DNA: TGTGCCAGCAGACAGGGCAAAAACATTCAGTACTTC.

V usage is TRBV18 and J usage is TRBJ2-2; D gene uncertain. This CDR3 has 14 residues. The V gene lost 5 bases and the J gene lost 0 bases, with 7 bases spanning the gap. Per germline, CDR1 KGHSH and CDR2 LQKENI. CDR3 in amino acids: CASSSGANTGELFF. CDR3 sequence (DNA): TGTGCCAGCTCAAGTGGGGCGAACACCGGGGAGCTGTTTTTT.

V is TRBV7-3 and J is TRBJ2-5, with D maybe TRBD2 (5 bases). V lost 3 bases to trimming and J lost 4 bases, with 18 bases between them. The germline V gene encodes CDR1 SGHTA and CDR2 FQGTGA. CDR3 length equals 16 residues. Here the CDR3 reads CASSLSGSGDGETQYF. The CDR3 DNA reads TGTGCCAGCAGCTTGTCGGGGAGCGGCGACGGAGAGACCCAGTACTTC.

For the CDR3, the DNA is TGTGCCAGCAGTTGGGGGACCGTCAATGAGCAGTTCTTC. As protein: CASSWGTVNEQFF. The chain has TRBV6-5 and TRBJ2-1; perhaps D is TRBD1 or TRBD2 (5 bases each). CDR3 length equals 13 residues. V was pared by 4 bases and J by 6 bases, with 10 bases between. CDR1 and CDR2 (germline): MNHEY, SVGAGI.

This clone was recorded once. V and J are TRBV15 and TRBJ2-1; weak D call: TRBD1 (5 bases). This CDR3 region has 15 residues. Germline CDR1 and CDR2: LNHNV and YYDKDF (reference sequence). V gave up 3 bases and J gave up 9 bases, with 18 bases separating them. Written as DNA, the CDR3 is TGTGCCACCAGCAGGGGGCACACTACTGAAGGTGAGCAGTTCTTC. Translation gives CATSRGHTTEGEQFF.

This sequence joins TRBV5-1 and TRBJ2-7, with 11 bases lining up with TRBD2. The CDR3 sequence is 17 residues long. Per germline, CDR1 SGHRS and CDR2 YFSETQ. V shed 4 bases and J 6 bases; nucleotides not matched to a gene: 15. The CDR3 protein is CASSTGTTSGTPSEQYF. The CDR3 nucleotides are TGCGCCAGCAGCACTGGGACGACTAGCGGGACCCCCTCCGAGCAGTACTTC.

The J gene is TRBJ2-3, the V gene TRBV5-1; possibly TRBD2 for D (6 bases). Germline CDR1 reads SGHRS; CDR2 reads YFSETQ. The CDR3 consists of 15 residues. Trimming stripped 0 bases from V and 5 bases from J, with 13 bases between. CDR3 sequence: CASSLAGLGGDTQYF. CDR3 bases: TGCGCCAGCAGCTTGGCAGGGCTGGGAGGAGATACGCAGTATTTT. Complete variable domain (other parts from reference TRBV5-1 and TRBJ2-3): KAGVTQTPRYLIKTRGQQVTLSCSPISGHRSVSWYQQTPGQGLQFLFEYFSETQRNKGNFPGRFSGRQFSNSRSEMNVSTLELGDSALYLCASSLAGLGGDTQYFGPGTRLTVL.

The gene calls are TRBV2 and TRBJ2-7; 13 bases agree with TRBD2. The junction had 10 bases not matched to a gene; V was cut back by 7 bases and J by 7 bases. The CDR3 has 15 amino acids. The germline V gene encodes CDR1 SNHLY and CDR2 FYNNEI. The CDR3 region is CASTTGLAGRGEQYF. The CDR3 coding sequence is TGTGCCAGCACCACGGGACTAGCGGGGCGGGGGGAGCAGTACTTC.